The 24 T cell receptor beta chains listed next were all sequenced from one sample in a study of regulatory T cells in long-lasting Graves disease (dated by TCRdb to about 2021). The method was multiplex PCR. Sequencer: Illumina HiSeq 4000. To build TCR beta libraries, CDR3 regions were amplified by Arm-PCR using iRepertoire HTBI primers. Through fastp at Q25 and MiXCR, TCRdb rebuilt clones from the public reads, retaining in-frame beta chains. Duplicate CDR3 protein sequences are folded into a single record with the most common DNA and genes. The sample includes more than 300,000 distinct CDR3 sequences, with about 17% observed a single time. 20% of the sample comes from the top ten. Sample time point, as interpreted from the label and publication: newly diagnosed GD, antithyroid drugs for less than 3 months. RNA was extracted from PBMCs in TRIzol for both TCR sequencing and RNA sequencing. These records were also assigned to another study, of T cells in Graves' hyperthyroidism and ophthalmopathy.

The sequencing used peripheral blood mononuclear cells (PBMCs), collected at new diagnosis, from a patient treated with antithyroid drugs. The receptors stem from a woman aged 18-30 years with Graves disease. Donor details come from another sample of the same person, matched by shared clones.

This clonotype was seen only once. A read error is likely here: a far larger clone is one base away. V and J are TRBV11-3 and TRBJ2-7; TRBD2 is a possible D gene (5 bases). CDR1 SGHNT and CDR2 YENEEA come from the germline V gene. CDR3 length equals 11 residues. The V end was cut by 3 bases, the J end by 7 bases, with 7 bases between. The CDR3 DNA follows: TGTGCCAGCAGCTTCGGGAATGAGCAGTACTTC. Translated: CASSFGNEQYF.

The chain has TRBV27 and TRBJ1-2; D is unresolved. V lost 2 bases and J 2 bases, leaving 12 bases between the germline ends. Germline CDR1 and CDR2: MNHEY and SMNVEV (reference sequence). The CDR3 has 15 amino acids. CDR3 in DNA: TGTGCCAGCAGTTTAGATCCGCGTATAAACTATGGCTACACCTTC. It is translated as CASSLDPRINYGYTF.

The chain carries TRBV6-4 and TRBJ2-3, with TRBD2 identical over 10 bases. The CDR3 has 15 amino acids. Germline V CDR1 and CDR2: MRHNA, SNTAGT. V lost 2 bases, J lost 5 bases, and 4 bases stayed unmatched. CDR3 DNA: TGTGCCAGCAGTGACCAAGCGGGGGGGCTAGATACGCAGTATTTT. Protein sequence: CASSDQAGGLDTQYF.

The J gene is TRBJ1-5, the V gene TRBV4-1, with 8 positions matching TRBD1. CDR3 length: 14 amino acids. The germline V gene encodes CDR1 MGHRA and CDR2 YSYEKL. V gave up 4 bases and J gave up 5 bases; unmatched junction bases: 4. The CDR3 DNA sequence: TGCGCCAGCAGCCCCCCAGGGGGCGATCAGCCCCAGCATTTT. This codes for CASSPPGGDQPQHF.

This clonotype was seen a handful of times. This chain connects TRBV28 to TRBJ1-4, with D possibly being TRBD1 (6 bases). Trimming removed 7 bases at V and 6 bases at J, with 15 bases between. Germline assignment: CDR1 MDHEN and CDR2 SYDVKM. This CDR3 spans 14 amino acids. The CDR3 is CASKGGGLYEKLFF. In nucleotides, the CDR3 is TGTGCCAGCAAAGGCGGGGGCTTATATGAAAAACTGTTTTTT. The full variable domain, rest sourced from reference TRBV28 and TRBJ1-4, is DVKVTQSSRYLVKRTGEKVFLECVQDMDHENMFWYRQDPGLGLRLIYFSYDVKMKEKGDIPEGYSVSREKKERFSLILESASTNQTSMYLCASKGGGLYEKLFFGSGTQLSVL.

In this sample, this clonotype turned up many times. The chain combines TRBV6-1 with TRBJ1-2; 8 positions agree with TRBD1. With V trimmed by 6 bases and J by 2 bases, 5 bases remained unmatched. CDR1 is MNHNS and CDR2 is SASEGT in the germline V gene. This CDR3 is 14 amino acids long. The DNA of the CDR3 is TGTGCCAGCAGCGACAGGGGAATAAACTATGGCTACACCTTC. Translating gives CASSDRGINYGYTF.

The V call is TRBV11-2, the J call TRBJ2-7, with TRBD1 identical over 7 bases. Germline CDR1 and CDR2: SGHAT and FQNNGV. J was trimmed by 1 base and V by 5 bases; bases with no gene match: 14. This CDR3 spans 17 amino acids. In DNA form, the CDR3 reads TGTGCCAGCAGCCGAGGAACAGGGGATGTGAGGTCCTACGAGCAGTACTTC. This codes for CASSRGTGDVRSYEQYF.

This clonotype showed up many times. The chain recombines TRBV18 with TRBJ1-2; TRBD1 matches 7 bases. With V trimmed by 3 bases and J by 5 bases, 3 bases remained unmatched. The V gene's germline CDR1 is KGHSH and CDR2 LQKENI. The CDR3 length is 13 residues. The CDR3 loop reads CASSPDRVYGYTF. In nucleotides, the CDR3 is TGTGCCAGCTCACCTGACAGGGTGTATGGCTACACCTTC.

This clonotype was picked up many times. This sequence joins TRBV3-1 and TRBJ1-1; no clear D. This CDR3 contains 14 residues. V gave up 1 base and J gave up 6 bases, with 12 bases separating them. Germline V CDR1 and CDR2: LGHDT, YNNKEL (reference sequence). DNA of the CDR3: TGTGCCAGCAGCCAAGGAGGTCGGGCAGCTGAAGCTTTCTTT. It is translated as CASSQGGRAAEAFF.

Concerning this clonotype itself: A far larger clone is one nucleotide away, so this likely arose from a read error. The V and J genes are TRBV11-2 and TRBJ2-3; D possibly uses TRBD1 or TRBD2 (5 bases each). CDR1 and CDR2 (germline): SGHAT, FQNNGV. The CDR3 sequence is 15 residues long. V lost 5 bases and J lost 5, with 17 bases in between. The CDR3 bases are TGTGCCAGCAGCAGGGAGAGGGGTGGCATAGATACGCAGTATTTT. It specifies CASSRERGGIDTQYF.

Turning to this clonotype: Since a much larger clone is just one base distant, this may be a read error. The chain carries TRBV2 and TRBJ1-1; D is perhaps TRBD1 (5 bases). Trimming pared 8 bases from V and 5 bases from J, leaving 18 bases between. The germline V gene has CDR1 SNHLY and CDR2 FYNNEI. This CDR3 has 14 residues. The CDR3 region is CASGPGPGRTEAFF. The DNA for the CDR3 is TGTGCCAGCGGCCCGGGACCAGGGCGGACTGAAGCTTTCTTT.

This clonotype has ten or more counts. The rearrangement uses TRBV28 and TRBJ2-7; D possibly uses TRBD1 or TRBD2 (5 bases each). This CDR3 has 13 amino acids. Germline lookup yields CDR1 MDHEN and CDR2 SYDVKM. V lost 8 bases and J lost 2, with 13 bases in between. The CDR3 sequence: CASGRDEAYEQYF. CDR3 nucleotide sequence: TGTGCCAGCGGCCGGGACGAAGCCTACGAGCAGTACTTC.

This clonotype came up many times. The rearrangement uses TRBV20-1 and TRBJ2-3, with D uncertain. The CDR3 consists of 15 residues. V lost 0 bases and J lost 1, with 11 bases in between. Germline V gives CDR1 DFQATT, CDR2 SNEGSKA (reference sequence). CDR3 loop: CSARDLGPGTDTQYF. CDR3 bases: TGCAGTGCTAGAGATCTAGGGCCTGGCACAGATACGCAGTATTTT.

V is TRBV2 and J is TRBJ2-2; weak D call: TRBD2 (6 bases). Trimming shortened V by 9 bases and J by 8 bases, and 19 bases separated the two germline ends. The CDR3 is made up of 14 amino acids. Looked up from germline, CDR1 is SNHLY and CDR2 is FYNNEI. CDR3 residues: CASLTGASKGELFF. The DNA of the CDR3 is TGTGCCAGTCTTACGGGAGCCAGTAAGGGGGAGCTGTTTTTT.

This clonotype was seen ten or more times. The rearrangement links TRBV5-6 to TRBJ2-5; D may be TRBD1 (5 bases). V lost 1 base to trimming and J lost 2 bases, with 9 bases between them. The germline V gene encodes CDR1 SGHDT and CDR2 YYEEEE. The CDR3 runs 14 residues. CDR3 amino acids: CASSLQPGQETQYF. CDR3 bases: TGTGCCAGCAGCTTGCAACCAGGGCAAGAGACCCAGTACTTC.

The rearrangement uses TRBV10-3 and TRBJ2-5; tentatively, D is TRBD2 (5 bases). The DNA end lines up better with TRBJ2-1; the J call may be wrong. Germline V CDR1 and CDR2: ENHRY, SYGVKD. The CDR3 is 13 residues long. The CDR3 DNA sequence: TGTGCCATCAGTGATGGCCTTACTAGTGAGCAGTTCTTC. Translation: CAISDGLTSEQFF.

This clonotype was counted many times. The chain uses TRBV27 and TRBJ1-2, with 9 nucleotides matching TRBD1. The CDR3 is 16 residues long. The germline CDR1 and CDR2 sequences are MNHEY and SMNVEV (reference sequence). Trimming at V came to 5 bases and at J to 3 bases, leaving 10 bases not matched to a gene. The CDR3 is CASSTHPTGGHYGYTF. CDR3 DNA: TGTGCCAGCAGTACCCACCCGACAGGGGGTCACTATGGCTACACCTTC.

This clonotype was detected ten times or more. One end of the junction does not line up with germline, which may come from a read error. The chain uses TRBV5-1 and TRBJ1-6; D perhaps matches TRBD1 (5 bases). The CDR3 has 16 amino acids. Per the germline V gene, CDR1 is SGHRS and CDR2 is YFSETQ. The DNA of the CDR3 is TGCGCCAGCAGTTTGGGGCGAGCCCTCCGCGATTCACCCCTCCACTTT. This translates into CASSLGRALRDSPLHF. Based on the CDR3 plus reference TRBV5-1 and TRBJ1-6, the full variable domain is KAGVTQTPRYLIKTRGQQVTLSCSPISGHRSVSWYQQTPGQGLQFLFEYFSETQRNKGNFPGRFSGRQFSNSRSEMNVSTLELGDSALYLCASSLGRALRDSPLHFGNGTRLTVT.

This clonotype was seen a handful of times. V usage is TRBV24-1 and J usage is TRBJ2-2, with TRBD1 as a possible D gene (5 bases). From germline, CDR1 is KGHDR and CDR2 SFDVKD. V was pared by 2 bases and J by 5 bases, with 14 bases between. The CDR3 spans 16 residues. The CDR3 DNA sequence: TGTGCCACCAGTGATTCAGCAGGGTTCTGGACCGGGGAGCTGTTTTTT. Its protein product is CATSDSAGFWTGELFF.

This clonotype was seen many times. The chain joins TRBV7-9 to TRBJ2-3; the match to TRBD1 covers 7 bases. The CDR3 is made up of 15 amino acids. The V gene's germline CDR1 is SEHNR and CDR2 FQNEAQ (reference sequence). The ends lost 0 bases at V and 4 bases at J; junction bases unmatched: 4. The CDR3 DNA follows: TGTGCCAGCAGCTTAGCTGAGGGGGCGGCAGATACGCAGTATTTT. Protein sequence: CASSLAEGAADTQYF.

The chain joins TRBV11-2 to TRBJ2-1; D possibly corresponds to TRBD2 (6 bases). V was cut by 2 bases and J by 6 bases, with 11 bases left in between. The CDR3 extends over 14 amino acids. The germline V gene encodes CDR1 SGHAT and CDR2 FQNNGV. CDR3 DNA sequence: TGTGCCAGCAGCTTACGGGCGGGGCGCAATGAGCAGTTCTTC. It yields the protein CASSLRAGRNEQFF. The entire variable domain, with the rest obtained from reference TRBV11-2 and TRBJ2-1, is as follows: EAGVAQSPRYKIIEKRQSVAFWCNPISGHATLYWYQQILGQGPKLLIQFQNNGVVDDSQLPKDRFSAERLKGVDSTLKIQPAKLEDSAVYLCASSLRAGRNEQFFGPGTRLTVL.

As to this clonotype: It may be a read error: a sequence one base away is much more abundant. The V and J genes are TRBV30 and TRBJ2-3, with 10 bases identical to TRBD2. Matching the DNA end better, TRBJ2-1 makes the J call doubtful. The CDR3 extends over 13 amino acids. Germline values: CDR1 GTSNPN, CDR2 SVGIG (reference sequence). CDR3 nucleotide sequence: TGTGCCTGGGGACTAGCGGTTCACAATAAGCAGTTCTTC. This codes for CAWGLAVHNKQFF.

This clonotype has at least ten counts. The chain combines TRBV20-1 with TRBJ2-1; D gene ambiguous. CDR1 is DFQATT and CDR2 is SNEGSKA in the germline V gene (reference sequence). The CDR3 length is 16 residues. Trimming shortened V by 3 bases and J by 0 bases, and 15 bases separated the two germline ends. This CDR3 is CSASYEDPSSYNEQFF. In DNA, the CDR3 is TGCAGTGCTAGTTATGAGGACCCAAGCTCCTACAATGAGCAGTTCTTC.

Ten or more counts support this clonotype. This chain uses TRBV10-3 with TRBJ2-5, with 10 bases fitting TRBD2. This CDR3 contains 16 residues. Germline CDR1 reads ENHRY; CDR2 reads SYGVKD. Trimming took 2 bases from V and 7 from J; bases not matched to a gene: 10. CDR3 protein: CAISERNSGGTGTQYF. The CDR3 nucleotides are TGTGCCATCAGTGAGCGCAATAGCGGGGGGACTGGGACCCAGTACTTC.